Shown below are 17 T cell receptor beta chains from a single sample sequenced in a study of vaccination and CD4 T cells after COVID-19. The treatment here: approximately nine-day PBMC culture with coronavirus spike peptide pools or control peptides (ViraFEST assay). Their antigens are not known. Oncomine TCR Beta short-read sequencing was applied to DNA from cultured CD4+ T cells. TCRdb re-called the PCR reads through MiXCR, storing one row per CDR3 protein. The profile shows under 20,000 distinct CDR3 sequences, under 65% of them singletons. The specimen comprised CD4+ T cells from blood, cultured in vitro, sampled after SARS-CoV-2 vaccination. The receptor set was obtained from a human donor who had recovered from COVID-19.

This chain joins TRBV20-1 and TRBJ2-2, with TRBD1 matching over 7 bases. Germline lookup yields CDR1 DFQATT and CDR2 SNEGSKA (reference sequence). The CDR3 spans 15 residues. The V and J ends lost 2 bases and 0 bases, in that order; junction bases with no gene match: 3. CDR3 DNA sequence: TGCAGTGCTAGACACGGGACAGCGAACACCGGGGAGCTGTTTTTT. It codes for CSARHGTANTGELFF.

Only a few counts were recorded for this clonotype. The rearrangement uses TRBV6-5 and TRBJ1-2, with D hard to call. This CDR3 comprises 11 residues. V was shortened by 3 bases and J by 7 bases, with 6 bases between the two germline ends. Looked up from germline, CDR1 is MNHEY and CDR2 is SVGAGI. Here the CDR3 reads CASSYAGGYTF. CDR3 in DNA: TGTGCCAGCAGTTATGCGGGTGGCTACACCTTC.

The chain combines TRBV5-4 with TRBJ2-3, with TRBD2 identical over 9 bases. CDR1 and CDR2 from the germline V gene are SGHNT and YYREEE (reference sequence). There are 15 residues in the CDR3. V lost 5 bases, J lost 7 bases, and 11 bases stayed unmatched. The CDR3, as DNA: TGTGCCAGCAGATCCGGGACTAGCTCTATAAATACGCAGTATTTT. Protein: CASRSGTSSINTQYF.

This chain joins TRBV3-1 and TRBJ1-5; the D gene is possibly TRBD1 (6 bases). The length of the CDR3 is 15 residues. Trimming removed 2 bases from V and 4 bases from J, with 12 bases in between. Looked up from germline, CDR1 is LGHDT and CDR2 is YNNKEL (reference sequence). CDR3 DNA: TGTGCCAGCAGCCAAAATCAACAGGGAAATCAGCCCCAGCATTTT. It yields the protein CASSQNQQGNQPQHF.

This chain connects TRBV6-2 or TRBV6-3 to TRBJ1-1; 7 bases are shared with TRBD1. Per the germline V gene, CDR1 is MNHEY and CDR2 is SVGEGT. Trimming took 6 bases from V and 4 from J; bases not matched to a gene: 8. The CDR3 has 14 residues. DNA for the CDR3: TGTGCCAGCAGCCCGGGACAGTGGGGCACTGAAGCTTTCTTT. It codes for CASSPGQWGTEAFF.

The J gene is TRBJ2-2, the V gene TRBV7-2, with 9 bases that match TRBD1. This CDR3 contains 16 residues. The germline V gene has CDR1 SGHTA and CDR2 FQGNSA. V shed 2 bases and J 5 bases; nucleotides not matched to a gene: 6. The CDR3 sequence: CASSLKGTGQTGELFF. CDR3 in DNA: TGTGCCAGCAGCTTAAAAGGGACAGGGCAGACCGGGGAGCTGTTTTTT.

Written as DNA, the CDR3 is TGTGCCAGCAGTTTAAGCCCCCCTTCTAGTGAGCAGTTCTTC. This gives the protein CASSLSPPSSEQFF. The J gene is TRBJ2-1, the V gene TRBV28; the D is unclear. The CDR3 consists of 14 residues. Deletions cut 2 bases from V and 9 bases from J, with 14 bases between. Germline assignment: CDR1 MDHEN and CDR2 SYDVKM.

With regard to this clonotype: One end of the junction varies from germline; a read error may be responsible. The chain carries TRBV27 and TRBJ1-2; D call uncertain. The CDR3 loop spans 13 amino acids. Germline CDR1 reads MNHEY; CDR2 reads SMNVEV (reference sequence). CDR3 in amino acids: CASSTGPNYGYTF. The CDR3, as DNA: TGTGCCAGCAGTACCGGGCCCAACTACGGCTACACCTTC.

The chain employs TRBV2 and TRBJ1-2; D not certain. V gave up 4 bases and J gave up 0 bases, with 9 bases separating them. The germline CDR1 and CDR2 sequences are SNHLY and FYNNEI. The CDR3 consists of 14 residues. This CDR3 is CASSGVTSNYGYTF. The DNA for the CDR3 is TGTGCCAGCAGTGGTGTAACCTCTAACTATGGCTACACCTTC.

The rearrangement links TRBV19 to TRBJ2-7, with 8 bases matching TRBD1. V trimming: 2 bases; J trimming: 0 bases; junction bases outside the gene matches: 3. Looked up from germline, CDR1 is LNHDA and CDR2 is SQIVND (reference sequence). This CDR3 contains 15 residues. CDR3 in DNA: TGTGCCAGTAGTATACGGACAGGGATCTCCTACGAGCAGTACTTC. Its protein product is CASSIRTGISYEQYF.

The rearrangement uses TRBV24-1 and TRBJ2-2, with TRBD1 as a possible D gene (5 bases). V gave up 6 bases and J gave up 4 bases, with 8 bases separating them. Germline CDR1 KGHDR, CDR2 SFDVKD. The CDR3 has 13 amino acids. CDR3 sequence (DNA): TGTGCCACCAGTACAGGAAGCACCGGGGAGCTGTTTTTT. Translating it yields CATSTGSTGELFF.

This clonotype was found a few times. The J gene is TRBJ1-1, the V gene TRBV24-1, with D uncertain. In germline, CDR1 is KGHDR, CDR2 SFDVKD. The CDR3 has 13 amino acids. V dropped 5 bases and J dropped 13 bases, with 19 bases sitting between them. This CDR3 is CATSGIEKVSGFF. In nucleotides, the CDR3 is TGTGCCACCAGTGGCATTGAAAAGGTGAGTGGTTTCTTT.

Remarks on this clonotype: At one boundary the junction diverges from the germline segment, which might be a read error. The chain couples TRBV5-6 to TRBJ2-5; TRBD1 is a possible D gene (6 bases). The CDR3 length is 13 residues. Looked up from germline, CDR1 is SGHDT and CDR2 is YYEEEE. The CDR3 nucleotides read TGTGCCAGCAGAACGGACAGCCAAGAGGCCCAGTACTTC. Protein: CASRTDSQEAQYF.

This chain uses TRBV30 with TRBJ1-1; D is perhaps TRBD1 (5 bases). Germline loops: CDR1 GTSNPN, CDR2 SVGIG (reference sequence). The CDR3 spans 16 residues. V shed 0 bases and J shed 3 bases, with 17 bases lying between them. CDR3 loop: CAWSVADILGDTEAFF. In DNA, the CDR3 is TGTGCCTGGAGTGTAGCCGACATTTTAGGGGACACTGAAGCTTTCTTT.

The chain links TRBV28 to TRBJ1-6; TRBD1 might be the D (6 bases). The CDR3 covers 15 residues. Germline V gene lookup returns CDR1 MDHEN and CDR2 SYDVKM. Trimming took off 5 bases at V and 7 bases at J, with 15 bases between the two ends. For the CDR3, the DNA is TGTGCCAGCAGTCCTCCTCGGGGGGCAAATTCACCCCTCCACTTT. Amino acids: CASSPPRGANSPLHF.

In its sample, this clonotype was seen a few times. J is TRBJ1-6 and V is TRBV6-5; 10 bases align to TRBD1. The germline gives CDR1 MNHEY, CDR2 SVGAGI. Trimming took 4 bases from V and 7 from J; bases not matched to a gene: 10. There are 17 residues in the CDR3. This CDR3 reads CASSSETGGFGNSPLHF. The CDR3 DNA reads TGTGCCAGCAGTTCCGAGACAGGGGGCTTCGGGAATTCACCCCTCCACTTT.

In DNA, the CDR3 is TGTGCCAGCAGTCTCGCTGCCAACACTGAAGCTTTCTTT. Its protein product is CASSLAANTEAFF. The chain joins TRBV6-1 to TRBJ1-1; D not resolved. V lost 5 bases and J lost 2, with 9 bases in between. The CDR3 runs to 13 residues. Germline assignment: CDR1 MNHNS and CDR2 SASEGT.